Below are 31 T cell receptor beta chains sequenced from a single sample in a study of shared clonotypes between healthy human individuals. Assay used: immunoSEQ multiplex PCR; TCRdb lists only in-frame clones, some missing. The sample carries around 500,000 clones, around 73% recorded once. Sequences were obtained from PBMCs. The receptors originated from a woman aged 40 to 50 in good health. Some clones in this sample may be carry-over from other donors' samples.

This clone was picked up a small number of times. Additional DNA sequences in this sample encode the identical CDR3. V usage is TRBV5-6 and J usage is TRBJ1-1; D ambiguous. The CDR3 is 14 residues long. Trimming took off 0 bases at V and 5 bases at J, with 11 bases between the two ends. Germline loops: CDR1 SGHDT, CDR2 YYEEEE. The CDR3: CASSLAGRPTEAFF. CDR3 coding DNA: TGTGCCAGCAGCTTGGCGGGGAGGCCGACTGAAGCTTTCTTT.

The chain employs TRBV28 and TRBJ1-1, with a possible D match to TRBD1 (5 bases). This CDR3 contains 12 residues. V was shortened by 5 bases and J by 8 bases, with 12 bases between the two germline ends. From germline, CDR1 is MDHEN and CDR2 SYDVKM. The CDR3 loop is CASSPLGLEAFF. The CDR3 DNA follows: TGTGCCAGCAGTCCTCTGGGGCTCGAAGCTTTCTTT.

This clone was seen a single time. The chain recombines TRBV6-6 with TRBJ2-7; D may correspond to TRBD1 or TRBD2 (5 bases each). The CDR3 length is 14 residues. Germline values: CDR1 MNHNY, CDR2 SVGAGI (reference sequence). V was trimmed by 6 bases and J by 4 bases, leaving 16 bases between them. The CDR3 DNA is TGTGCCAGCAGCCGTCCGCCGGGGCCTTACGAGCAGTACTTC. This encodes CASSRPPGPYEQYF.

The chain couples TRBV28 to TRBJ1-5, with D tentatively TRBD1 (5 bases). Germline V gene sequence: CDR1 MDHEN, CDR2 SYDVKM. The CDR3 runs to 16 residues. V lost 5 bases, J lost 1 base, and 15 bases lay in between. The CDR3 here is CASSPRGPGSNQPQHF. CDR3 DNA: TGTGCCAGCAGTCCCCGGGGCCCTGGGAGCAATCAGCCCCAGCATTTT.

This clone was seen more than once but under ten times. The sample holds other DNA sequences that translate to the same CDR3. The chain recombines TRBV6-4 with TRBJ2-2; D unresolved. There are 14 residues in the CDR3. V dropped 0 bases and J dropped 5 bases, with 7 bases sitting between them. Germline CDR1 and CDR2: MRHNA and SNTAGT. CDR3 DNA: TGTGCCAGCAGTGACTCGCCAGATACCGGGGAGCTGTTTTTT. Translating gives CASSDSPDTGELFF.

For the CDR3, the DNA is TGTGCCAGCAGCCGTGACAGGCTCTACACCTTC. Translated: CASSRDRLYTF. J is TRBJ1-2 and V is TRBV6-6; TRBD1 is a possible D gene (6 bases). The germline V gene encodes CDR1 MNHNY and CDR2 SVGAGI (reference sequence). This CDR3 has 11 residues. V was trimmed by 6 bases and J by 10 bases, leaving 12 bases between them.

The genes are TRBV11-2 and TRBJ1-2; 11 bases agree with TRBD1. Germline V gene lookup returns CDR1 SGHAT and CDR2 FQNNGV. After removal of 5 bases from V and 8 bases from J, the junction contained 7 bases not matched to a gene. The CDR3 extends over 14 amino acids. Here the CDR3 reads CASSLGQGAGGYTF. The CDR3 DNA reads TGTGCCAGCAGCCTAGGACAGGGGGCGGGAGGCTACACCTTC.

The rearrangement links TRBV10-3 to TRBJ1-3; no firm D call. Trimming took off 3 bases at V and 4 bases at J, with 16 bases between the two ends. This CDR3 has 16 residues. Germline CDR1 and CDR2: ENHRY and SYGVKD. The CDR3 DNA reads TGTGCCATCAGTGATTCGCGTTCCGCCTCGGGAAACACCATATATTTT. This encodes CAISDSRSASGNTIYF.

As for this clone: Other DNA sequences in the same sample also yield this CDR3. In DNA form, the CDR3 reads TGCGCCAGCAGCGAAAATAGCAATCAGCCCCAGCATTTT. Protein: CASSENSNQPQHF. J is TRBJ1-5 and V is TRBV5-1, with D uncertain. CDR1 is SGHRS and CDR2 is YFSETQ in the germline V gene. The V end was cut by 4 bases, the J end by 0 bases, with 5 bases between. This CDR3 spans 13 amino acids. The whole variable domain, remainder taken from reference TRBV5-1 and TRBJ1-5, is KAGVTQTPRYLIKTRGQQVTLSCSPISGHRSVSWYQQTPGQGLQFLFEYFSETQRNKGNFPGRFSGRQFSNSRSEMNVSTLELGDSALYLCASSENSNQPQHFGDGTRLSIL.

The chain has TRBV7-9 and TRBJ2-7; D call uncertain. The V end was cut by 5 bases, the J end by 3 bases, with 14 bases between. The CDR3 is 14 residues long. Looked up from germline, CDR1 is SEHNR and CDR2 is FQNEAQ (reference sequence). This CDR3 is CASSPRWGSYEQYF. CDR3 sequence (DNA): TGTGCCAGCAGCCCTAGGTGGGGAAGCTACGAGCAGTACTTC.

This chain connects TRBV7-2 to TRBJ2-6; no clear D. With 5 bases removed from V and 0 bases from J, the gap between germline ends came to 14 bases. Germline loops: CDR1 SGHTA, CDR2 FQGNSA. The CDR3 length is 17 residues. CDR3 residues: CASSPQTLSSGANVLTF. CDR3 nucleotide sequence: TGTGCCAGCAGCCCCCAGACACTCAGCTCTGGGGCCAACGTCCTGACTTTC. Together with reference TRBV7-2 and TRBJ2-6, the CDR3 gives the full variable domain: GAGVSQSPSNKVTEKGKDVELRCDPISGHTALYWYRQSLGQGLEFLIYFQGNSAPDKSGLPSDRFSAERTGGSVSTLTIQRTQQEDSAVYLCASSPQTLSSGANVLTFGAGSRLTVL.

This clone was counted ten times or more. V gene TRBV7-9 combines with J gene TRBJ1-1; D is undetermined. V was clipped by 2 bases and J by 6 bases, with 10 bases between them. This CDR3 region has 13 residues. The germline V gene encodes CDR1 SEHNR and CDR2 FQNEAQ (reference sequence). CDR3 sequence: CASSLWRESEAFF. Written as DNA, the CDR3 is TGTGCCAGCAGCTTATGGAGGGAATCTGAAGCTTTCTTT.

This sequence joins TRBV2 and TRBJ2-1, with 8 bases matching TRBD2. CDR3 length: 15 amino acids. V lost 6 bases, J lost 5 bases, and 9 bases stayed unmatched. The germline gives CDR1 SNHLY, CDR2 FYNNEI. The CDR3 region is CASRPLAAGHNEQFF. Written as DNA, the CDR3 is TGTGCCAGCAGACCACTAGCGGCGGGCCACAATGAGCAGTTCTTC.

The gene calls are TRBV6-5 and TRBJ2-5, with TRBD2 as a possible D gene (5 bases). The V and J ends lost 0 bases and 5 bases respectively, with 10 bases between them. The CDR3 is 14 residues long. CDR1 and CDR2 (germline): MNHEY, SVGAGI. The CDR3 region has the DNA TGTGCCAGCAGTTACTCGCGGGTCGGTGAGACCCAGTACTTC. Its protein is CASSYSRVGETQYF.

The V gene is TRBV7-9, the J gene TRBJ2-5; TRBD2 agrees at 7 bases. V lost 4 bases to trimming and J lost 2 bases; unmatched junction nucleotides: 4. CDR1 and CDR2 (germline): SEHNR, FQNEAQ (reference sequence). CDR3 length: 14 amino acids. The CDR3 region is CASSWPGLQETQYF. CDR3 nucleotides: TGTGCCAGCAGCTGGCCGGGACTACAAGAGACCCAGTACTTC.

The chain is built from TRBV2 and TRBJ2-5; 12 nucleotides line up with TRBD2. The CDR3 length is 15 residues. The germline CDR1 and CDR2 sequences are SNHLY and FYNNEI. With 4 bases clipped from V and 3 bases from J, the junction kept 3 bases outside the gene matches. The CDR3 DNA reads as TGTGCCAGCAGTGCTCTAGCGGGAGGGGAAGAGACCCAGTACTTC. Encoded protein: CASSALAGGEETQYF. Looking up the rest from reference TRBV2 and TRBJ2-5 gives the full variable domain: EPEVTQTPSHQVTQMGQEVILRCVPISNHLYFYWYRQILGQKVEFLVSFYNNEISEKSEIFDDQFSVERPDGSNFTLKIRSTKLEDSAMYFCASSALAGGEETQYFGPGTRLLVL.

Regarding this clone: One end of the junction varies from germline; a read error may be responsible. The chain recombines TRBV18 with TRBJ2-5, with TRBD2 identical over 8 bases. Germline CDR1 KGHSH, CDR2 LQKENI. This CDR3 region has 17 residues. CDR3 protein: CASSLGVGGRIQKTQYF. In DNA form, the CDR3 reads TGTGCCAGCTCACTTGGGGTCGGCGGGAGGATCCAAAAGACCCAGTACTTC.

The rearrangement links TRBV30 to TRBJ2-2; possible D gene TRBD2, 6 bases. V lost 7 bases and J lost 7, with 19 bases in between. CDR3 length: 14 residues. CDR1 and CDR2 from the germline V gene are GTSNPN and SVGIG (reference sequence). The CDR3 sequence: CASGVRGKVGELFF. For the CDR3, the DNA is TGTGCCTCGGGGGTTAGAGGGAAGGTCGGGGAGCTGTTTTTT.

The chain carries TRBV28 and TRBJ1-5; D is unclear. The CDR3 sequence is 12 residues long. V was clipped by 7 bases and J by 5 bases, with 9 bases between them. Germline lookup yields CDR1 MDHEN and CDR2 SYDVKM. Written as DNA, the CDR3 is TGTGCCAGCAATAGTGTGCATCAGCCCCAGCATTTT. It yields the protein CASNSVHQPQHF.

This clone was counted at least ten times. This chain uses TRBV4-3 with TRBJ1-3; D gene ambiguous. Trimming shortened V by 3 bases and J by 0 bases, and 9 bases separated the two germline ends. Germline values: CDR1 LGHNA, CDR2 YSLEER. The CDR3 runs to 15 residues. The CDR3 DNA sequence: TGCGCCAGCAGCCAGACCTATAGCTCTGGAAACACCATATATTTT. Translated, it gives CASSQTYSSGNTIYF.

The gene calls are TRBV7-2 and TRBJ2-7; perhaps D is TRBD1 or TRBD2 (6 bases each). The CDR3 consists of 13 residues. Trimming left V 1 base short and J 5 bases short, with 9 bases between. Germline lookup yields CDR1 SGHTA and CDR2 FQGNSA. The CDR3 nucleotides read TGTGCCAGCAGCTTAGTCGGGGGCGACGAGCAGTACTTC. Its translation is CASSLVGGDEQYF.

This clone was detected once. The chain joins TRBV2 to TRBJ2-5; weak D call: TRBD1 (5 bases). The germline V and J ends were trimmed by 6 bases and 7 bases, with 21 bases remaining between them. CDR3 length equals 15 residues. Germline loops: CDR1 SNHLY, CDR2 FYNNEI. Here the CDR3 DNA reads TGTGCCAGCAGCGCCGACAGTCCCCCCCTCGGGACCCAGTACTTC. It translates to CASSADSPPLGTQYF.

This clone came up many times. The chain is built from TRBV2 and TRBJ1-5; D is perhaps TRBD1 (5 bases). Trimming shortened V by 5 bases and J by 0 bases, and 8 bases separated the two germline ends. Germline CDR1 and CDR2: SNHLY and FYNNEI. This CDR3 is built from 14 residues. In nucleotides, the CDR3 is TGTGCCAGCAGTCCTCAGGGTAGCAATCAGCCCCAGCATTTT. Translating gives CASSPQGSNQPQHF.

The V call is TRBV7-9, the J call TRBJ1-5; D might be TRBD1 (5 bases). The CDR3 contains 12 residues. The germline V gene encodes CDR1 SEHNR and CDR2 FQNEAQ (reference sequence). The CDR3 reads CEGWGSNQPQHF. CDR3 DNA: TGTGAGGGTTGGGGGAGCAATCAGCCCCAGCATTTT.

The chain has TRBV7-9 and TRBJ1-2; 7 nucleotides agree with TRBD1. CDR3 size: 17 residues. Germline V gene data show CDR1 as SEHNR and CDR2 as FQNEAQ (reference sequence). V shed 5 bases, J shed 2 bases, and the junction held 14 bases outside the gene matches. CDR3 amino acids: CASSRAGTVIPNYGYTF. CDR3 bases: TGTGCCAGCAGCCGTGCGGGGACAGTCATTCCAAACTATGGCTACACCTTC.

This chain's CDR3 is CATSAEARGDTQYF. The CDR3 nucleotides are TGTGCCACCAGCGCTGAGGCGCGCGGGGATACGCAGTATTTT. This sequence joins TRBV15 and TRBJ2-3, with a tentative D call TRBD2 (5 bases). CDR3 size: 14 residues. Germline V CDR1 and CDR2: LNHNV, YYDKDF (reference sequence). V lost 5 bases and J 6 bases, leaving 15 bases between the germline ends.

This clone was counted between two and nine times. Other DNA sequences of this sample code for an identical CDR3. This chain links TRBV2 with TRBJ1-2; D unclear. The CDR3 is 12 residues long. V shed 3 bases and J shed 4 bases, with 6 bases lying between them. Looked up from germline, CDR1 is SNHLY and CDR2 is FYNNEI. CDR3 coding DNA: TGTGCCAGCAGTGAGGGCGGCTATGGCTACACCTTC. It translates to CASSEGGYGYTF.

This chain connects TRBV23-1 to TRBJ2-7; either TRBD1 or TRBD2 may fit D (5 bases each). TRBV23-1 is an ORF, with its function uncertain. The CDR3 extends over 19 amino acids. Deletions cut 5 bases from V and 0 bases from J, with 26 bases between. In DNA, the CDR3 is TGCGCCAGCAGTTTCCAAACTGGGGGATCAAGACGAATCTCCTACGAGCAGTACTTC. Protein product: CASSFQTGGSRRISYEQYF.

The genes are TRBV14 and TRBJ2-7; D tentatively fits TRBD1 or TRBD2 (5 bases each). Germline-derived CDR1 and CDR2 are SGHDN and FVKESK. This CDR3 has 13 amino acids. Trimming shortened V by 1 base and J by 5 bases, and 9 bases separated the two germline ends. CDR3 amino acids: CASSQALGDEQYF. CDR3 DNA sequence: TGTGCCAGCAGCCAAGCATTGGGGGACGAGCAGTACTTC.

In DNA form, the CDR3 reads TGTGCCAGCAGCTTAGCGAAACTAGCGGGAGGGATTAAGACCCAGTACTTC. Translated: CASSLAKLAGGIKTQYF. This sequence joins TRBV7-9 and TRBJ2-5, with 13 positions matching TRBD2. After removal of 0 bases from V and 6 bases from J, the junction contained 7 bases not matched to a gene. The CDR3 totals 17 residues. Germline assignment: CDR1 SEHNR and CDR2 FQNEAQ (reference sequence).

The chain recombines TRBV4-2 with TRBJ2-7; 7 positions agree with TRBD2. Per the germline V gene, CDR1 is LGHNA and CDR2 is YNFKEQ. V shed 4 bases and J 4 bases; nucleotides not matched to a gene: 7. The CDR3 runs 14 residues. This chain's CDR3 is CASSLSSGPYEQYF. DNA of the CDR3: TGTGCCAGCAGCCTTTCTAGCGGTCCATACGAGCAGTACTTC.